This T cell receptor beta chain comes out of a study of PD-1 blockade in mismatch repair-deficient tumors. Study-level background: Enrolled about 2012-2016, patients had progressing, pretreated mismatch repair-deficient cancers of approximately 13 types.

Mismatch repair deficiency was confirmed in all patients, by PCR or immunohistochemistry. Sequenced by immunoSEQ multiplex PCR; TCRdb stores in-frame clones only, minus some. The sample lists about 110,000 clones, around 80% occurring once. Germline-derived CDR1 and CDR2 are SGHKS and YYEKEE (reference sequence). This CDR3 spans 17 amino acids. Trimming removed 3 bases from V and 4 bases from J; junction bases left unmatched: 11. This receptor was identified in an adult with mismatch repair-deficient cancer. The source material was peripheral blood, sampled 60 weeks after starting pembrolizumab. V gene TRBV5-5 combines with J gene TRBJ2-1; 9 nucleotides agree with TRBD1. The CDR3 spells CASSWDRAPSAYNEQFF. DNA of the CDR3: TGTGCCAGCAGCTGGGACAGGGCGCCTAGCGCGTACAATGAGCAGTTCTTC.